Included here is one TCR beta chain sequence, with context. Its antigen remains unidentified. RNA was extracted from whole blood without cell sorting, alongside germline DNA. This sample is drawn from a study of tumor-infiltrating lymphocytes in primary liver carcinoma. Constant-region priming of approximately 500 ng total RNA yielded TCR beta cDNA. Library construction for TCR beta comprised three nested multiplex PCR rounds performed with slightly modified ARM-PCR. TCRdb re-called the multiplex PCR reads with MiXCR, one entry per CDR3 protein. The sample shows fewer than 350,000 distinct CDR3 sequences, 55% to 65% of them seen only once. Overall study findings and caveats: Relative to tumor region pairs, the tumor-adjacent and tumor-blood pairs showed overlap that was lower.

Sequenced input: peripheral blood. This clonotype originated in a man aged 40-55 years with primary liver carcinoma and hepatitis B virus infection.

CDR3 residues: CASSPFETEVKQYF. In DNA, the CDR3 is TGTGCCAGCAGTCCATTTGAGACGGAAGTGAAGCAGTACTTC. J is TRBJ2-7 and V is TRBV6-5; D is unresolved. V lost 5 bases and J lost 8, with 19 bases in between. CDR1 and CDR2 (germline): MNHEY, SVGAGI. The length of the CDR3 is 14 residues.